Listed below are T cell receptor beta chains from one sample, sequenced in a study of shared clonotypes between healthy human individuals. The table came from immunoSEQ multiplex PCR; TCRdb's copy has only in-frame clones and leaves some out. The data hold roughly 2.2 million clones, with 80% to 95% observed a single time. Sequenced input: naive CD4+ T cells from PBMCs. The source of these receptors is a man between 18 and 29 years old in good health. Some clones in this sample may be carry-over from other donors' samples. CDR3s include the opening cysteine and the closing phenylalanine or tryptophan. Each record gives: CDR3 protein, CDR3 DNA, D gene, V gene, J gene. A D gene is named only where the DNA matches it firmly.

CDR3 protein: CASSLRGRAVHEQFF
CDR3 DNA: TGTGCCAGCAGTTTACGCGGGAGGGCCGTCCATGAGCAGTTCTTC
D gene: TRBD2
V gene: TRBV28
J gene: TRBJ2-1

CDR3 protein: CASSEPGQGITGELFF
CDR3 DNA: TGTGCCAGCAGCGAGCCGGGACAGGGGATCACCGGGGAGCTGTTTTTT
D gene: TRBD1
V gene: TRBV28
J gene: TRBJ2-2

CDR3 protein: CASSPSRMSSYNEQFF
CDR3 DNA: TGTGCCAGCTCACCGTCGCGGATGAGCTCCTACAATGAGCAGTTCTTC
D gene: NA
V gene: TRBV18
J gene: TRBJ2-1

CDR3 protein: CASSTQGTGRTEAFF
CDR3 DNA: TGTGCCAGCAGCACCCAGGGGACAGGACGGACTGAAGCTTTCTTT
D gene: TRBD1
V gene: TRBV6-5
J gene: TRBJ1-1

CDR3 protein: CASSQKNTGNSGTFTDTQYF
CDR3 DNA: TGCGCCAGCAGCCAAAAAAATACGGGAAATAGCGGGACTTTCACAGATACGCAGTATTTT
D gene: TRBD2
V gene: TRBV4-1
J gene: TRBJ2-3

CDR3 protein: CASSLSLAGGPDTQYF
CDR3 DNA: TGCGCCAGCAGCTTGTCTCTAGCGGGAGGCCCAGATACGCAGTATTTT
D gene: TRBD2
V gene: TRBV5-1
J gene: TRBJ2-3

CDR3 protein: CASSFPGTAAYEQYF
CDR3 DNA: TGTGCCAGCAGTTTCCCCGGGACAGCCGCCTACGAGCAGTACTTC
D gene: TRBD1
V gene: TRBV28
J gene: TRBJ2-7

CDR3 protein: CASIPTGTGGDEQYF
CDR3 DNA: TGTGCCAGCATTCCGACCGGGACAGGGGGCGACGAGCAGTACTTC
D gene: TRBD1
V gene: TRBV7-9
J gene: TRBJ2-7

CDR3 protein: CSARSETQYF
CDR3 DNA: TGCAGTGCTAGATCAGAGACCCAGTACTTC
D gene: NA
V gene: TRBV20-1
J gene: TRBJ2-5

CDR3 protein: CASSKAGEHYNEQFF
CDR3 DNA: TGTGCCAGCAGCAAAGCCGGAGAACACTACAATGAGCAGTTCTTC
D gene: NA
V gene: TRBV21-1
J gene: TRBJ2-1

CDR3 protein: CASSRGPKDTEAFF
CDR3 DNA: TGTGCCAGCAGCCGAGGACCGAAGGACACTGAAGCTTTCTTT
D gene: NA
V gene: TRBV11-3
J gene: TRBJ1-1

CDR3 protein: CASKAPGQISYRYTF
CDR3 DNA: TGTGCCAGTAAAGCCCCCGGACAGATTTCCTATCGCTACACCTTC
D gene: NA
V gene: TRBV19
J gene: TRBJ1-2

CDR3 protein: CASSLVAGDSDTQYF
CDR3 DNA: TGCGCCAGCAGCTTGGTGGCGGGAGATTCAGATACGCAGTATTTT
D gene: TRBD2
V gene: TRBV5-1
J gene: TRBJ2-3

CDR3 protein: CASSVAGAGSKGNTEAFF
CDR3 DNA: TGTGCCAGCAGCGTAGCCGGGGCAGGGAGTAAGGGGAACACTGAAGCTTTCTTT
D gene: NA
V gene: TRBV9
J gene: TRBJ1-1